The 12 T cell receptor beta chains listed next were all sequenced from one sample in a study of blood T cells in healthy people across ages. Using a J-beta primer mix together with a sample-barcoded 5' primer, a second PCR was run for about 6 to 11 cycles. MiXCR, applied by TCRdb to the 5' RACE reads, yields one record per CDR3 protein. The table lists more than 650,000 distinct CDR3 sequences, 20% to 30% of them singletons. This sample also belongs to another study, concerning T cells of mothers and their children.

The sample consisted of blood. The receptors derive from a boy aged 5-17 years in good health.

V gene TRBV10-3 combines with J gene TRBJ2-7; 10 positions match TRBD1. V was pared by 7 bases and J by 4 bases, with 7 bases of the junction left unmatched. CDR3 length: 14 amino acids. Germline CDR1 ENHRY, CDR2 SYGVKD. In DNA form, the CDR3 reads TGTGCCATCAAGTCCGGGACAGGGGCGTACGAGCAGTACTTC. Residues: CAIKSGTGAYEQYF.

This clonotype turned up a few times. CDR3 region: CASSLVVQGLGYTF. The CDR3 region has the DNA TGTGCCAGCAGCTTGGTGGTTCAAGGCCTCGGCTACACCTTC. The rearrangement joins TRBV5-6 to TRBJ1-2; D ambiguous. V was pared by 0 bases and J by 8 bases, with 14 bases between. Per the germline V gene, CDR1 is SGHDT and CDR2 is YYEEEE. This CDR3 comprises 14 residues. Variable domain in full (rest from reference TRBV5-6 and TRBJ1-2): DAGVTQSPTHLIKTRGQQVTLRCSPKSGHDTVSWYQQALGQGPQFIFQYYEEEERQRGNFPDRFSGHQFPNYSSELNVNALLLGDSALYLCASSLVVQGLGYTFGSGTRLTVV.

J is TRBJ2-1 and V is TRBV7-2; D is uncertain. The ends were cut back, 5 bases at V and 3 bases at J, with 14 bases in the middle. The CDR3 has 15 residues. Germline CDR1 and CDR2: SGHTA and FQGNSA. CDR3 residues: CASSRGGPYYNEQFF. DNA of the CDR3: TGTGCCAGCAGCCGAGGTGGCCCTTACTACAATGAGCAGTTCTTC.

This clonotype showed up just a few times. The V and J genes are TRBV28 and TRBJ2-5, with a tentative D call TRBD2 (7 bases). Germline CDR1 is MDHEN and CDR2 is SYDVKM. The V end was cut by 4 bases, the J end by 5 bases, with 20 bases between. CDR3 length: 16 residues. For the CDR3, the DNA is TGTGCCAGCAGTTCACTTCCCGGGGGGCCGGGGGAGACCCAGTACTTC. Translating it yields CASSSLPGGPGETQYF.

The chain is built from TRBV7-9 and TRBJ2-4, with 9 bases aligning to TRBD1. Germline CDR1 reads SEHNR; CDR2 reads FQNEAQ (reference sequence). The ends lost 5 bases at V and 3 bases at J; junction bases unmatched: 8. The CDR3 has 16 residues. For the CDR3, the DNA is TGTGCCAGCAGCCCCGGGACAGGGCTCGGCAAAAACATTCAGTACTTC. Amino acid sequence: CASSPGTGLGKNIQYF.

For the CDR3, the DNA is TGTGCCAGCAGCCCTAGACCGGGGGCCGGCACCGGGGAGCTGTTTTTT. It is translated as CASSPRPGAGTGELFF. The chain combines TRBV9 with TRBJ2-2; D might be TRBD1 or TRBD2, each matching 6 bases. Germline V gives CDR1 SGDLS, CDR2 YYNGEE. The ends were cut back, 4 bases at V and 4 bases at J, with 17 bases in the middle. This CDR3 spans 16 amino acids.

The V call is TRBV11-2, the J call TRBJ2-2, with D tentatively TRBD1 (6 bases). Germline lookup yields CDR1 SGHAT and CDR2 FQNNGV. The CDR3 is made up of 16 amino acids. Trimming removed 5 bases from V and 1 base from J, with 14 bases in between. CDR3 DNA sequence: TGTGCCAGCAGCCCCGTACAGGGATTGAACACCGGGGAGCTGTTTTTT. Amino acids: CASSPVQGLNTGELFF.

V and J are TRBV9 and TRBJ2-1; D not certain. Trimming shortened V by 0 bases and J by 5 bases, and 9 bases separated the two germline ends. The germline V gene has CDR1 SGDLS and CDR2 YYNGEE. CDR3 length: 14 amino acids. The CDR3: CASSVGGPHNEQFF. The CDR3 DNA is TGTGCCAGCAGCGTAGGGGGTCCTCACAATGAGCAGTTCTTC.

There are a few counts of this clonotype. The chain links TRBV20-1 to TRBJ2-1; 8 bases are shared with TRBD2. The CDR3 is 14 residues long. Germline V gene lookup returns CDR1 DFQATT and CDR2 SNEGSKA (reference sequence). V dropped 3 bases and J dropped 4; count of bases not matched to a gene: 5. CDR3 nucleotides: TGCAGTGCTAGCTACCTAGCGGGTTACAATGAGCAGTTCTTC. It translates to CSASYLAGYNEQFF.

This sequence joins TRBV20-1 and TRBJ1-4; D is possibly TRBD1 (5 bases). CDR1 and CDR2 (germline): DFQATT, SNEGSKA (reference sequence). The V gene lost 0 bases and the J gene lost 4 bases, with 12 bases spanning the gap. This CDR3 has 15 amino acids. The CDR3 DNA follows: TGCAGTGCTAGAGATGGACAAGCAGATAATGAAAAACTGTTTTTT. This encodes CSARDGQADNEKLFF.

The sample holds one count of this clonotype. The chain carries TRBV12-3 or TRBV12-4 and TRBJ2-7; D not certain. The V gene lost 6 bases and the J gene lost 3 bases, with 9 bases spanning the gap. The CDR3 contains 12 residues. DNA of the CDR3: TGTGCCAGCAGGCCGCTAGACTACGAGCAGTACTTC. Translating gives CASRPLDYEQYF.

V usage is TRBV5-1 and J usage is TRBJ2-5; 10 positions match TRBD2. J lost 4 bases, V lost 4 bases, and 7 bases had no gene match. From germline, CDR1 is SGHRS and CDR2 YFSETQ. The CDR3 spans 15 residues. The CDR3 DNA follows: TGCGCCAGCAGCGGGGGACTAGCGATGGGAGAGACCCAGTACTTC. Encoded protein: CASSGGLAMGETQYF.